Listed below are T cell receptor beta chains from one sample, sequenced in a study of blood T cell repertoires in COVID-19. Sequenced by immunoSEQ multiplex PCR; TCRdb stores in-frame clones only, minus some. The sample contains roughly 130,000 clones, around 80% of which appear only once. Source material: peripheral blood. The receptors were sampled from a man at least 80 years old with acute or convalescent COVID-19. Each CDR3 is given with its conserved first and last residue. A D gene is named only where the DNA matches it firmly. Part of the rows lack a size; the others show once, few, many or a class for expanded clones.

d_call: NA; j_call: TRBJ1-5; clone_size: NA; v_call: TRBV6-2/TRBV6-3; cdr3_aa: CASSYQISNQPQHF; cdr3_nt: TGTGCCAGCAGTTACCAGATTTCCAATCAGCCCCAGCATTTT
d_call: TRBD1; j_call: TRBJ1-5; clone_size: NA; v_call: TRBV6-6; cdr3_aa: CASSSGTGVNQPQHF; cdr3_nt: TGTGCCAGCAGTTCGGGGACAGGGGTCAATCAGCCCCAGCATTTT
d_call: NA; j_call: TRBJ2-1; clone_size: NA; v_call: TRBV20-1; cdr3_aa: CSANTNNEQFF; cdr3_nt: TGCAGTGCTAACACCAACAATGAGCAGTTCTTC
d_call: TRBD1; j_call: TRBJ1-5; clone_size: NA; v_call: TRBV18; cdr3_aa: CASSPGQSGQPQHF; cdr3_nt: TGTGCCAGCTCACCGGGACAGTCAGGGCAGCCCCAGCATTTT
d_call: TRBD2; j_call: TRBJ2-6; clone_size: NA; v_call: TRBV14; cdr3_aa: CASSQAAGLAGGPGANVLTF; cdr3_nt: TGTGCCAGCAGCCAAGCCGCGGGACTAGCGGGGGGGCCCGGGGCCAACGTCCTGACTTTC
d_call: NA; j_call: TRBJ1-1; clone_size: NA; v_call: TRBV2; cdr3_aa: CASTPRSEAFF; cdr3_nt: TGTGCCAGCACTCCCCGGTCTGAAGCTTTCTTT
d_call: NA; j_call: TRBJ2-7; clone_size: NA; v_call: TRBV24-1; cdr3_aa: CATSDSRGPAYEQYF; cdr3_nt: TGTGCCACCAGTGATAGCAGGGGACCTGCCTACGAGCAGTACTTC
d_call: TRBD1; j_call: TRBJ2-7; clone_size: few; v_call: TRBV12-3/TRBV12-4; cdr3_aa: CASSGTAYEQYF; cdr3_nt: TGTGCCAGCTCAGGGACAGCCTACGAGCAGTACTTC
d_call: NA; j_call: TRBJ1-4; clone_size: NA; v_call: TRBV15; cdr3_aa: CATSKEEKLFF; cdr3_nt: TGTGCCACCAGCAAGGAGGAAAAACTGTTTTTT
d_call: NA; j_call: TRBJ2-7; clone_size: NA; v_call: TRBV5-1; cdr3_aa: CASSSRSLHYEQYF; cdr3_nt: TGCGCCAGCAGCTCCAGGTCGCTTCACTACGAGCAGTACTTC
d_call: TRBD1; j_call: TRBJ1-1; clone_size: NA; v_call: TRBV7-2; cdr3_aa: CASSLSGQVNTEAFF; cdr3_nt: TGTGCCAGCAGCTTATCAGGACAGGTTAACACTGAAGCTTTCTTT
d_call: TRBD1; j_call: TRBJ1-1; clone_size: NA; v_call: TRBV27; cdr3_aa: CASSPRHTGGNTEAFF; cdr3_nt: TGTGCCAGCAGTCCCAGGCACACAGGGGGCAACACTGAAGCTTTCTTT
d_call: NA; j_call: TRBJ2-1; clone_size: NA; v_call: TRBV19; cdr3_aa: CASSLGRGLSPYNEQFF; cdr3_nt: TGTGCCAGTAGCCTAGGGCGGGGTCTTTCGCCCTACAATGAGCAGTTCTTC
d_call: TRBD1; j_call: TRBJ2-7; clone_size: NA; v_call: TRBV11-3; cdr3_aa: CASSFNGQGASEQYF; cdr3_nt: TGTGCCAGCAGCTTTAATGGACAGGGGGCTTCCGAGCAGTACTTC
d_call: TRBD1; j_call: TRBJ2-7; clone_size: NA; v_call: TRBV18; cdr3_aa: CASSRTGDSSYEQYF; cdr3_nt: TGTGCCAGCTCAAGGACAGGGGATAGTTCCTACGAGCAGTACTTC
d_call: TRBD1; j_call: TRBJ2-7; clone_size: NA; v_call: TRBV4-2; cdr3_aa: CASSQEGQSSYEQYF; cdr3_nt: TGTGCCAGCAGCCAAGAGGGACAGAGCTCCTACGAGCAGTACTTC
d_call: NA; j_call: TRBJ2-2; clone_size: once; v_call: TRBV4-1; cdr3_aa: CASSQGILRDTGELFF; cdr3_nt: TGCGCCAGCAGCCAAGGGATCCTACGGGACACCGGGGAGCTGTTTTTT
d_call: NA; j_call: TRBJ1-2; clone_size: NA; v_call: TRBV6-4; cdr3_aa: CASSDGPVWRYGYTF; cdr3_nt: TGTGCCAGCAGTGACGGCCCGGTGTGGCGGTATGGCTACACCTTC
d_call: NA; j_call: TRBJ2-5; clone_size: NA; v_call: TRBV24-1; cdr3_aa: CATSGRDNLQETQYF; cdr3_nt: TGTGCCACCAGCGGCCGGGACAACCTCCAAGAGACCCAGTACTTC
d_call: TRBD1; j_call: TRBJ1-1; clone_size: NA; v_call: TRBV7-2; cdr3_aa: CASRPGTANGGPEAFF; cdr3_nt: TGTGCCAGCAGGCCTGGGACAGCGAACGGGGGCCCTGAAGCTTTCTTT
d_call: NA; j_call: TRBJ2-2; clone_size: NA; v_call: TRBV5-1; cdr3_aa: CASSLAGNTGELFF; cdr3_nt: TGCGCCAGCAGCTTGGCAGGGAACACCGGGGAGCTGTTTTTT
d_call: TRBD1; j_call: TRBJ2-3; clone_size: NA; v_call: TRBV7-3; cdr3_aa: CASSLRQGNTQYF; cdr3_nt: TGTGCCAGCAGCTTACGACAGGGGAATACGCAGTATTTT
d_call: NA; j_call: TRBJ1-5; clone_size: NA; v_call: TRBV11-2; cdr3_aa: CASSLGPGVTQPQHF; cdr3_nt: TGTGCCAGCAGCTTAGGTCCAGGGGTAACGCAGCCCCAGCATTTT
d_call: NA; j_call: TRBJ1-3; clone_size: once; v_call: TRBV9; cdr3_aa: CASSVGQAPGNTIYF; cdr3_nt: TGTGCCAGCAGCGTAGGCCAGGCTCCTGGAAACACCATATATTTT
d_call: NA; j_call: TRBJ1-5; clone_size: few; v_call: TRBV7-2; cdr3_aa: CASSLMGALQPQHF; cdr3_nt: TGTGCCAGCAGCTTAATGGGGGCCCTTCAGCCCCAGCATTTT
d_call: NA; j_call: TRBJ1-5; clone_size: NA; v_call: TRBV5-5; cdr3_aa: CASSLSLGASNQPQHF; cdr3_nt: TGTGCCAGCAGCTTGTCACTGGGAGCGAGCAATCAGCCCCAGCATTTT